This T cell receptor beta chain appears in the sequencing data of a study of early T cells in non-severe SARS-CoV-2 infection. TCRdb redid the calling of the 5' RACE reads with MiXCR, one entry per CDR3 protein. The data show tens of thousands of distinct CDR3 sequences, around 4% seen once. This clonotype was detected ten times or more. The CDR3 is made up of 17 amino acids. V dropped 4 bases and J dropped 5 bases, with 20 bases sitting between them. Germline CDR1 KGHSH, CDR2 LQKENI. This TCR derives from an adult who was a healthcare worker with PCR-confirmed SARS-CoV-2 infection or an uninfected control (not recorded which). V is TRBV18 and J is TRBJ1-4; no reliable D call. Sequences were obtained from whole blood. The CDR3 nucleotides are TGTGCCAGCTCACACCAGCGGGCCGGTCAACTAAATGAAAAACTGTTTTTT. Its translation: CASSHQRAGQLNEKLFF.